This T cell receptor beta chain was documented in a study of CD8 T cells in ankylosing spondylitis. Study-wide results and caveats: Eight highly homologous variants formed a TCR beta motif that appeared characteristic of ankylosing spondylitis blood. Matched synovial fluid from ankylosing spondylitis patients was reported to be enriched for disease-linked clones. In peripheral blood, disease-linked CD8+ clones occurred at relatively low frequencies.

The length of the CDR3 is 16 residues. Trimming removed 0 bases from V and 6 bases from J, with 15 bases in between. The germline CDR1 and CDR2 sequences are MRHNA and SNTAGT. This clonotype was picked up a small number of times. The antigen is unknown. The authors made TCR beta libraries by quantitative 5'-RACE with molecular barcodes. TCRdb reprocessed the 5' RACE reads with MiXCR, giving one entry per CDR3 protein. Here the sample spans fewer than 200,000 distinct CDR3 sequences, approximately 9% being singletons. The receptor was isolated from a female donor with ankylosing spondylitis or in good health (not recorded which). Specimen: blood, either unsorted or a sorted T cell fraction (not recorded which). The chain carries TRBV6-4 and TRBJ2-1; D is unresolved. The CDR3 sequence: CASSDSPGSHINEQFF. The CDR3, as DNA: TGTGCCAGCAGTGACTCCCCTGGATCCCACATCAATGAGCAGTTCTTC.